This is a list of T cell receptor beta chains from one sample in a study of T cells in localized non-small cell lung cancer. The data were produced by immunoSEQ multiplex PCR, yet TCRdb's version contains in-frame clones alone and is incomplete. Seen here are more than 2,000 clones, 24% observed once, and the top ten hold 11% to 15%. Sequences were derived from normal lung tissue next to the tumor, sampled before any cancer treatment. The receptors shown here come from a male donor at least 60 years old with stage I lung adenocarcinoma. CDR3s include the opening cysteine and the closing phenylalanine or tryptophan.

TRBV11-3	TRBJ2-2	15	CASSLGGVNTGELFF
TRBV30	TRBJ1-5	13	CAWSVESHQPQHF
TRBV30	TRBJ1-3	13	CACDRGSGNTIYF
TRBV6-8	TRBJ1-3	16	CASSYSRQGTGNTIYF
TRBV28	TRBJ1-2	15	CASSYLGRTGLGYTF
TRBV19	TRBJ2-1	18	CASSTYSGVGASYNEQFF
TRBV9	TRBJ2-2	16	CASSGHDRGETGELFF
TRBV1	TRBJ2-3	16	CASSQEGRGDADTQYF
TRBV11-3	TRBJ1-4	15	CASSLETGANEKLFF
TRBV6-8	TRBJ2-7	15	CASRLGGASTYEQYF
TRBV25-1	TRBJ2-7	13	CASRDQGAYEQYF
TRBV19	TRBJ2-6	16	CASAGGRGSGANVLTF
TRBV19	TRBJ1-1	17	CASIGSREEGMNTEAFF
TRBV9	TRBJ1-2	12	CASSGAYQGYTF
TRBV15	TRBJ1-4	14	CATSRAGAREKLFF
TRBV30	TRBJ1-1	16	CAWSGGATGVNTEAFF
TRBV18	TRBJ1-2	14	CASSPAGAGDGYTF
TRBV6-8	TRBJ1-4	14	CASSYRGPGEKLFF
TRBV19	TRBJ1-1	16	CATQGFRGRGWTEAFF
TRBV23-1	TRBJ2-5	16	CASTRPSGGPQETQYF
TRBV6-8	TRBJ1-2	16	CASSGLQPQLDYGYTF
TRBV25-1	TRBJ2-2	13	CASRGRGTGELFF
TRBV11-3	TRBJ2-6	15	CASSLRGSGANVLTF
TRBV11-3	TRBJ2-3	15	CASSLGDPSTDTQYF
TRBV4-1	TRBJ2-1	16	CASSPLGIGGDNEQFF
TRBV19	TRBJ2-1	15	CASSRGTGPYNEQFF
TRBV9	TRBJ1-2	13	CASGKTDIYGYTF
TRBV11-3	TRBJ2-5	17	CASSLGRGGKDQETQYF
TRBV6-8	TRBJ1-6	13	CASARQDNSPLHF
TRBV6-8	TRBJ1-5	14	CASRNMGLTQPQHF
TRBV9	TRBJ1-1	13	CASSVEGGTEAFF
TRBV19	TRBJ1-2	13	CASSKGEGYGYTF
TRBV9	TRBJ1-3	12	CASRAGGNTIYF
TRBV19	TRBJ1-2	14	CAAGPGQGGLGYTF